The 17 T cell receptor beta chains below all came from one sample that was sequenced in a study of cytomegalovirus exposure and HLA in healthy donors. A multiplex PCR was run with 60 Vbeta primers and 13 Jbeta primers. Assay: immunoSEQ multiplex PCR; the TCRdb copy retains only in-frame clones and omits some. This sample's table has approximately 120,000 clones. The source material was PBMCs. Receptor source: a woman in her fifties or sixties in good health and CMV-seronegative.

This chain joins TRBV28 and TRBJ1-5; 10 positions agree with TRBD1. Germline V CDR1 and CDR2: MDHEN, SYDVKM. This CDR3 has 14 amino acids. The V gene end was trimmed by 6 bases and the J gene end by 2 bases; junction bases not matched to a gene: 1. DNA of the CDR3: TGTGCCAGCAGCGGGACAGGGGGCAATCAGCCCCAGCATTTT. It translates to CASSGTGGNQPQHF. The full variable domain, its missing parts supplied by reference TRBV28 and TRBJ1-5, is DVKVTQSSRYLVKRTGEKVFLECVQDMDHENMFWYRQDPGLGLRLIYFSYDVKMKEKGDIPEGYSVSREKKERFSLILESASTNQTSMYLCASSGTGGNQPQHFGDGTRLSIL.

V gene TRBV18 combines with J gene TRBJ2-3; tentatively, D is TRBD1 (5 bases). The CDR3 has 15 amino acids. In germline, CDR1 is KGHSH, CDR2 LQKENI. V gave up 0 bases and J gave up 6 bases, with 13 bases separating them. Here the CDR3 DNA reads TGTGCCAGCTCACCACCGGGCACGCCAGGGGATACGCAGTATTTT. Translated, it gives CASSPPGTPGDTQYF.

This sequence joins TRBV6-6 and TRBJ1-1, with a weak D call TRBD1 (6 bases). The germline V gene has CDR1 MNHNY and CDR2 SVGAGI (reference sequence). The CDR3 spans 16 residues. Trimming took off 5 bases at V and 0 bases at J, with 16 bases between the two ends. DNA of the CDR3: TGTGCCAGCAGTCCTCCTTTAGGGGGGGTGAACACTGAAGCTTTCTTT. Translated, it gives CASSPPLGGVNTEAFF.

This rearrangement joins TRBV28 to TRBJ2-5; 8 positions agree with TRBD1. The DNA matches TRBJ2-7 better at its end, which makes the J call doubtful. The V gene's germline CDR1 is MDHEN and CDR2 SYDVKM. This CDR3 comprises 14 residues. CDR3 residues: CASISGGGLLEQYF. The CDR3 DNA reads TGTGCCAGCATATCAGGGGGCGGGCTCCTCGAGCAGTACTTC.

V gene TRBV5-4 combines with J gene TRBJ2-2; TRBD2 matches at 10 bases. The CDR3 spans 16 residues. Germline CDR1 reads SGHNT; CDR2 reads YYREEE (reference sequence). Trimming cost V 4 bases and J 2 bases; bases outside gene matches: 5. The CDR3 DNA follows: TGTGCCAGCAGCACGGGACTAGCGCTTAACACCGGGGAGCTGTTTTTT. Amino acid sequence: CASSTGLALNTGELFF.

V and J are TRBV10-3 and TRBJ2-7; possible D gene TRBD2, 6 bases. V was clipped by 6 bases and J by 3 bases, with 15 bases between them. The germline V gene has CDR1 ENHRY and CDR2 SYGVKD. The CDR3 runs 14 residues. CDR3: CAIRAGTQYYEQYF. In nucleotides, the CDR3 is TGTGCCATCAGGGCCGGGACTCAGTACTACGAGCAGTACTTC.

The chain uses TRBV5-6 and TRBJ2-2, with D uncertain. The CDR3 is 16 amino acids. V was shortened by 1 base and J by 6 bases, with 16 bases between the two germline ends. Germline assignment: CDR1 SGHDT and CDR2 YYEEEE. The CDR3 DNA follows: TGTGCCAGCAGCTTGAGGCAGACAATAATCCCCGGGGAGCTGTTTTTT. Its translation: CASSLRQTIIPGELFF.

The CDR3 DNA follows: TGCAGCGTCCTTATCCGTGGGACTCGGCCCAATGAGCAGTTCTTC. This sequence encodes CSVLIRGTRPNEQFF. The rearrangement links TRBV29-1 to TRBJ2-1; TRBD2 is a possible D gene (6 bases). Germline loops: CDR1 SQVTM, CDR2 ANQGSEA. V was cut by 6 bases and J by 6 bases, with 21 bases left in between. There are 15 residues in the CDR3.

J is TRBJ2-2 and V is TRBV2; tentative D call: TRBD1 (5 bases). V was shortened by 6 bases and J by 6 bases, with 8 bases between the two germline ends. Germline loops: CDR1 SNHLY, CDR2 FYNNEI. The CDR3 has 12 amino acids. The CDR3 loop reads CASSPGPGELFF. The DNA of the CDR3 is TGTGCCAGCAGCCCAGGGCCCGGGGAGCTGTTTTTT.

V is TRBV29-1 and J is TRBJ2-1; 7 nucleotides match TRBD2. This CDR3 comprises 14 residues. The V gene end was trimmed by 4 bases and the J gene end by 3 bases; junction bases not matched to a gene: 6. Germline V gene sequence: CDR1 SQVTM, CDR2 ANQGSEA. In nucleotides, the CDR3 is TGCAGCGTTGTGTCACTAGCGATCTACAATGAGCAGTTCTTC. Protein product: CSVVSLAIYNEQFF.

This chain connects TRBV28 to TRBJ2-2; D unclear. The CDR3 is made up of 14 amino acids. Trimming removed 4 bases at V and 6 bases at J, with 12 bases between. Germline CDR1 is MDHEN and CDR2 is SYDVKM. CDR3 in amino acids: CASSYPDKPGELFF. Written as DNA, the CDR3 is TGTGCCAGCAGTTACCCCGACAAGCCCGGGGAGCTGTTTTTT. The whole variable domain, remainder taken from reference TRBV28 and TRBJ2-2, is DVKVTQSSRYLVKRTGEKVFLECVQDMDHENMFWYRQDPGLGLRLIYFSYDVKMKEKGDIPEGYSVSREKKERFSLILESASTNQTSMYLCASSYPDKPGELFFGEGSRLTVL.

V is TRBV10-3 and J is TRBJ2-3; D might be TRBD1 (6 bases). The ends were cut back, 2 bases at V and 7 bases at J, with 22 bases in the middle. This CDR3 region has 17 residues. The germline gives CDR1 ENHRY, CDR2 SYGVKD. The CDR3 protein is CAISEKRGSKHQNTQYF. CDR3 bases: TGTGCCATCAGTGAGAAAAGGGGGTCCAAACACCAGAATACGCAGTATTTT.

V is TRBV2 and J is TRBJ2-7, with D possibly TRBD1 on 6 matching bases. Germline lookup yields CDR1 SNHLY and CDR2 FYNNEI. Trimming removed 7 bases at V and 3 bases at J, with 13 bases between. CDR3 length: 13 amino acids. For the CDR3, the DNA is TGTGCCAGCAAAGGGACATCTGACTACGAGCAGTACTTC. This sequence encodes CASKGTSDYEQYF.

CDR3 residues: CASSSFYEQYF. As DNA, the CDR3 is TGTGCCAGCAGTTCCTTCTACGAGCAGTACTTC. J is TRBJ2-7 and V is TRBV28; D remains ambiguous. Trimming stripped 4 bases from V and 3 bases from J, with 4 bases between. This CDR3 has 11 residues. Per the germline V gene, CDR1 is MDHEN and CDR2 is SYDVKM. The full variable domain, its missing parts supplied by reference TRBV28 and TRBJ2-7, is DVKVTQSSRYLVKRTGEKVFLECVQDMDHENMFWYRQDPGLGLRLIYFSYDVKMKEKGDIPEGYSVSREKKERFSLILESASTNQTSMYLCASSSFYEQYFGPGTRLTVT.

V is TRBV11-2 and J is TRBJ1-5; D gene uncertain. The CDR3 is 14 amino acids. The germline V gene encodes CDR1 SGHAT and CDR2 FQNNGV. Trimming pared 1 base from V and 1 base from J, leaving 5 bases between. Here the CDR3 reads CASSLGLSNQPQHF. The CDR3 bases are TGTGCCAGCAGCTTAGGACTGAGCAATCAGCCCCAGCATTTT.

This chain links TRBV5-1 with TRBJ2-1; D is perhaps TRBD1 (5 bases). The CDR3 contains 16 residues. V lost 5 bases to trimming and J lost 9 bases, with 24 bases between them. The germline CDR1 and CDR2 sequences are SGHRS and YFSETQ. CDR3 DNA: TGCGCCAGCAGTCCGTCCGCGGCGGCCTTAAGGGGTGAGCAGTTCTTC. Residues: CASSPSAAALRGEQFF.

The CDR3 protein is CASSEFGGSGANVLTF. The CDR3 DNA reads as TGTGCCAGCAGTGAATTCGGGGGATCTGGGGCCAACGTCCTGACTTTC. The rearrangement uses TRBV25-1 and TRBJ2-6; D might be TRBD2 (6 bases). The germline V and J ends were trimmed by 1 base and 1 base, with 8 bases remaining between them. The CDR3 has 16 residues. Germline CDR1 reads MGHDK; CDR2 reads SYGVNS.